These T cell receptor beta chains were read from a single sample in a study of PD-L1 blockade in urothelial cancer. Clones were read by immunoSEQ multiplex PCR, and TCRdb kept only the in-frame ones, dropping some. The top ten clones hold 6.5% to 8.5% of a sample with approximately 32,000 clones, 65% to 90% of them seen once. Sequences were derived from PBMCs, sampled around atezolizumab (anti-PD-L1) treatment. These receptors were obtained from a man in his fifties or sixties with urothelial cancer. Both conserved end residues are part of each CDR3. A D gene is named only where the DNA matches it firmly. Clone size appears in some rows only: once, few, many, or a class for an expanded clone.

>TRBJ2-5|-|TRBD2|TRBV7-2
CASSFPSGGETQYF
TGTGCCAGCAGCTTCCCAAGCGGGGGTGAGACCCAGTACTTC
>TRBJ1-4|-|-|TRBV19
CASSAPWRSNEKLFF
TGTGCCAGTAGTGCCCCGTGGCGGTCAAATGAAAAACTGTTTTTT
>TRBJ1-5|-|TRBD1|TRBV28
CASSLSGGDSLNQPQHF
TGTGCCAGCAGTTTATCTGGTGGGGACAGCCTCAATCAGCCCCAGCATTTT
>TRBJ1-1|-|-|TRBV2
CASSDRNTEAFF
TGTGCCAGCAGTGACAGGAACACTGAAGCTTTCTTT
>TRBJ2-7|-|TRBD2|TRBV6-1
CASGGTSGYEQYF
TGTGCCAGCGGGGGGACTAGCGGCTACGAGCAGTACTTC
>TRBJ2-7|-|-|TRBV19
CASSMTGNPYEQYF
TGTGCCAGTAGTATGACAGGAAATCCCTACGAGCAGTACTTC
>TRBJ2-2|-|-|TRBV9
CASSHDRRANTGELFF
TGTGCCAGCAGCCACGACAGGAGAGCTAACACCGGGGAGCTGTTTTTT
>TRBJ1-5|-|TRBD1|TRBV19
CASRTGSGQPQHF
TGTGCCAGTAGGACAGGGAGCGGTCAGCCCCAGCATTTT
>TRBJ1-5|-|-|TRBV6-1
CASSEAGGAEYSNQPQHF
TGTGCCAGCAGTGAAGCGGGGGGGGCGGAGTATAGCAATCAGCCCCAGCATTTT
>TRBJ2-5|-|TRBD2|TRBV7-3
CASSLAGGRDETQYF
TGTGCCAGCAGCTTGGCGGGGGGCCGAGATGAGACCCAGTACTTC
>TRBJ2-6|few|TRBD1|TRBV7-8
CASSWDSSGANVLTF
TGTGCCAGCAGCTGGGACAGCTCTGGGGCCAACGTCCTGACTTTC